This TCR beta chain was sequenced during a study of cytomegalovirus exposure and HLA in healthy donors. Study observations and caveats: A missense DCLRE1C variant was associated with V- and J-gene trimming of TCR beta chains in a later analysis, and an independent cohort replicated the association.

PCR used 60 Vbeta primers and 13 Jbeta primers. Sequencing used immunoSEQ multiplex PCR; TCRdb keeps in-frame clones, though not all of them. The profile covers some 120,000 clones, with roughly three quarters appearing a single time and around 4.4% taken by the ten largest. Germline loops: CDR1 GTSNPN, CDR2 SVGIG (reference sequence). The CDR3 contains 17 residues. V was clipped by 2 bases and J by 8 bases; unmatched bases: 16. Notes on this clone: Its antigen is as yet unknown.

The TCR comes from a man younger than 40 in good health and CMV-seropositive. Material for sequencing was PBMCs. This rearrangement joins TRBV30 to TRBJ2-1; TRBD2 agrees at 9 bases. Here the CDR3 DNA reads TGTGCCTGGAGTTCGGGACTAGCCCCGTCCTTCGGCTATGAGCAGTTCTTC. Its translation: CAWSSGLAPSFGYEQFF.